This T cell receptor beta chain was recovered during a study of blood T cell repertoires in COVID-19. In the study overall: The cDNA or gDNA used as material had been derived from T cells, B-cell-depleted T cells, or PBMCs.

Some clones are missing from TCRdb's copy, which holds only in-frame ones; the method was immunoSEQ multiplex PCR. The sample holds approximately 82,000 clones, approximately 78% seen once. The source is a human donor in a cohort sampled during active COVID-19. The specimen sequenced was peripheral blood.

In DNA, the CDR3 is TGTGCCAGCAGCTCGCTACGTTCTAGCACAGATACGCAGTATTTT. Its translation is CASSSLRSSTDTQYF. The chain has TRBV7-2 and TRBJ2-3; D remains unclear. The V end lost 4 bases, the J end lost 0 bases, and 11 bases lay between the germline ends. The germline gives CDR1 SGHTA, CDR2 FQGNSA. This CDR3 is 15 amino acids long.